These 27 T cell receptor beta chains share one sample of origin, sequenced in a study of T-cell memory formation after mild COVID-19. TCRdb recomputed calls from the 5' RACE reads with MiXCR, one row per CDR3 protein. The profile shows hundreds of thousands of distinct CDR3 sequences, roughly 20% of them singletons. What was sequenced was PBMCs or a T cell subset sorted from them (not recorded which). These receptor sequences come from an adult woman who had mild COVID-19 (a few samples of this study predate the infection). Cell type and time point are not known.

There are a few counts of this clonotype. This chain joins TRBV4-1 and TRBJ1-1; the match to TRBD1 covers 7 bases. Germline CDR1 is MGHRA and CDR2 is YSYEKL. V dropped 1 base and J dropped 6; count of bases not matched to a gene: 8. The CDR3 covers 15 residues. CDR3 sequence reads: CASSQGRDRRSEAFF. Here the CDR3 DNA reads TGCGCCAGCAGCCAAGGCCGGGACAGACGTTCTGAAGCTTTCTTT.

This rearrangement joins TRBV9 to TRBJ2-2; D remains unclear. The CDR3 has 13 amino acids. Germline-derived CDR1 and CDR2 are SGDLS and YYNGEE. Trimming cost V 2 bases and J 4 bases, with 6 bases left between them. The CDR3 region has the DNA TGTGCCAGCAGCGTGGGTAGCACCGGGGAGCTGTTTTTT. Protein product: CASSVGSTGELFF.

The sample holds a few counts of this clonotype. The chain couples TRBV30 to TRBJ2-1; 8 nucleotides align to TRBD1. J was trimmed by 6 bases and V by 4 bases; bases with no gene match: 11. The CDR3 is made up of 15 amino acids. From germline, CDR1 is GTSNPN and CDR2 SVGIG (reference sequence). CDR3: CAWIGSGGVGNEQFF. The CDR3, as DNA: TGTGCCTGGATTGGGTCAGGGGGCGTTGGCAATGAGCAGTTCTTC.

This clonotype has at least ten counts. The gene calls are TRBV9 and TRBJ2-1; D possibly corresponds to TRBD1 (5 bases). V was cut by 8 bases and J by 12 bases, with 15 bases left in between. CDR1 and CDR2 (germline): SGDLS, YYNGEE. The CDR3 is 11 amino acids. In nucleotides, the CDR3 is TGTGCCAGTGTAAGGGGCCTGAGGCAGTTCTTC. Translating it yields CASVRGLRQFF. The complete variable domain, with remaining parts taken from reference TRBV9 and TRBJ2-1, reads DSGVTQTPKHLITATGQRVTLRCSPRSGDLSVYWYQQSLDQGLQFLIQYYNGEERAKGNILERFSAQQFPDLHSELNLSSLELGDSALYFCASVRGLRQFFGPGTRLTVL.

This chain uses TRBV2 with TRBJ1-2; a possible D gene is TRBD1 (6 bases). With 6 bases removed from V and 6 bases from J, the gap between germline ends came to 17 bases. This CDR3 spans 14 amino acids. Germline V gene lookup returns CDR1 SNHLY and CDR2 FYNNEI. The CDR3: CASRGGRDMDGYTF. CDR3 DNA: TGTGCCAGCAGAGGGGGAAGGGACATGGATGGCTACACCTTC.

This CDR3 is CASRGPTYNEQFF. CDR3 in DNA: TGTGCCAGCAGGGGACCTACCTACAATGAGCAGTTCTTC. This chain links TRBV3-1 with TRBJ2-1; either TRBD1 or TRBD2 may fit D (5 bases each). The V end lost 6 bases, the J end lost 2 bases, and 8 bases lay between the germline ends. The CDR3 consists of 13 residues. Per the germline V gene, CDR1 is LGHDT and CDR2 is YNNKEL (reference sequence).

The chain links TRBV30 to TRBJ2-1; perhaps TRBD2 as D (5 bases). The CDR3 is 14 amino acids. The germline V gene has CDR1 GTSNPN and CDR2 SVGIG (reference sequence). V was clipped by 1 base and J by 4 bases, with 11 bases between them. The CDR3 spells CAWSAGFGYNEQFF. The CDR3 nucleotides read TGTGCCTGGAGTGCGGGATTTGGATACAATGAGCAGTTCTTC.

V and J are TRBV6-5 and TRBJ2-5; D remains unclear. The CDR3 totals 15 residues. V was cut by 0 bases and J by 3 bases, with 11 bases left in between. Germline CDR1 is MNHEY and CDR2 is SVGAGI. The CDR3 loop reads CASSYSQSFKETQYF. The CDR3 nucleotides read TGTGCCAGCAGTTACTCACAGAGTTTTAAAGAGACCCAGTACTTC.

The chain couples TRBV5-1 to TRBJ1-1, with 11 bases aligning to TRBD1. CDR3 length: 16 residues. The ends lost 0 bases at V and 4 bases at J; junction bases unmatched: 5. Germline V gene sequence: CDR1 SGHRS, CDR2 YFSETQ. Written as DNA, the CDR3 is TGCGCCAGCAGCTTGGCTGCCGGGACAGGGGGCACTGAAGCTTTCTTT. Translation: CASSLAAGTGGTEAFF. The full variable domain, in which reference TRBV5-1 and TRBJ1-1 provide the parts outside the CDR3, is KAGVTQTPRYLIKTRGQQVTLSCSPISGHRSVSWYQQTPGQGLQFLFEYFSETQRNKGNFPGRFSGRQFSNSRSEMNVSTLELGDSALYLCASSLAAGTGGTEAFFGQGTRLTVV.

This clonotype appeared a few times. This rearrangement joins TRBV2 to TRBJ1-5; no clear D. The CDR3 runs to 15 residues. The germline gives CDR1 SNHLY, CDR2 FYNNEI. With 5 bases removed from V and 3 bases from J, the gap between germline ends came to 14 bases. CDR3 loop: CASSTDGKFNQPQHF. The CDR3 DNA reads as TGTGCCAGCAGTACGGACGGAAAGTTCAATCAGCCCCAGCATTTT.

The table lists this clonotype with a few counts. CDR3 bases: TGTGCCAGCAGTGATTCCCGGGACTGGAGTATTGGTGAGCAGTTCTTC. Amino acids: CASSDSRDWSIGEQFF. The chain joins TRBV2 to TRBJ2-1; a possible D gene is TRBD2 (6 bases). Germline values: CDR1 SNHLY, CDR2 FYNNEI. CDR3 length equals 16 residues. Trimming took off 3 bases at V and 9 bases at J, with 21 bases between the two ends.

The chain links TRBV20-1 to TRBJ2-7; 7 positions match TRBD2. The CDR3 has 18 residues. Trimming cost V 0 bases and J 7 bases; bases outside gene matches: 21. CDR1 is DFQATT, CDR2 SNEGSKA, per germline (reference sequence). CDR3 region: CSARDRGALREPVEEQYF. The CDR3 nucleotides read TGCAGTGCTAGAGATCGCGGCGCGCTGCGGGAGCCCGTCGAAGAGCAGTACTTC.

V usage is TRBV29-1 and J usage is TRBJ2-1; D is possibly TRBD1 (5 bases). Germline loops: CDR1 SQVTM, CDR2 ANQGSEA. This CDR3 has 14 amino acids. Trimming stripped 7 bases from V and 7 bases from J, with 20 bases between. CDR3 residues: CSGDTGHTLNEQFF. CDR3 sequence (DNA): TGCAGCGGTGATACAGGTCACACACTAAATGAGCAGTTCTTC.

This clonotype was counted a few times. This CDR3 is CSAGTGAGETQYF. The CDR3 DNA sequence: TGCAGTGCCGGGACAGGGGCTGGGGAGACCCAGTACTTC. This sequence joins TRBV20-1 and TRBJ2-5; 10 positions agree with TRBD1. Germline loops: CDR1 DFQATT, CDR2 SNEGSKA (reference sequence). There are 13 residues in the CDR3. The junction had 6 bases not matched to a gene; V was cut back by 6 bases and J by 5 bases.

The V and J genes are TRBV6-1 and TRBJ2-3; possible D gene TRBD2, 7 bases. The V end was cut by 6 bases, the J end by 1 base, with 20 bases between. This CDR3 has 17 residues. Germline V lookup: CDR1 MNHNS, CDR2 SASEGT. The CDR3 bases are TGTGCCAGCAGGTGGAGGGGGGGCGGAGAGGGCACAGATACGCAGTATTTT. Translated: CASRWRGGGEGTDTQYF.

The chain combines TRBV7-2 with TRBJ2-2; possibly TRBD2 for D (7 bases). V was shortened by 1 base and J by 4 bases, with 13 bases between the two germline ends. The CDR3 has 16 amino acids. Germline V CDR1 and CDR2: SGHTA, FQGNSA. The CDR3, as DNA: TGTGCCAGCAGCTTAGAACAGGGAGGGGTCACCGGGGAGCTGTTTTTT. The encoded protein is CASSLEQGGVTGELFF.

This clonotype was seen a few times. The rearrangement joins TRBV9 to TRBJ2-5, with 11 bases lining up with TRBD2. The V and J ends lost 1 base and 4 bases, in that order; junction bases with no gene match: 6. Germline V gene data show CDR1 as SGDLS and CDR2 as YYNGEE. The CDR3 is made up of 16 amino acids. The CDR3 DNA is TGTGCCAGCAGCGTATTTAGCGGGGGGGCACGAGAGACCCAGTACTTC. Protein sequence: CASSVFSGGARETQYF.

This clonotype came up a few times. CDR3 nucleotide sequence: TGTGCCAGCAGCCGACGGACGGTTGCAACTAATGAAAAACTGTTTTTT. Translated: CASSRRTVATNEKLFF. The chain employs TRBV7-8 and TRBJ1-4; D is unresolved. The CDR3 is 16 amino acids. V shed 5 bases and J shed 0 bases, with 13 bases lying between them. In germline, CDR1 is SGHVS, CDR2 FQNEAQ. The variable domain in full, completed from reference TRBV7-8 and TRBJ1-4, reads GAGVSQSPRYKVAKRGQDVALRCDPISGHVSLFWYQQALGQGPEFLTYFQNEAQLDKSGLPSDRFFAERPEGSVSTLKIQRTQQEDSAVYLCASSRRTVATNEKLFFGSGTQLSVL.

The chain joins TRBV10-3 to TRBJ2-7; 7 nucleotides align to TRBD1. V shed 6 bases, J shed 4 bases, and the junction held 3 bases outside the gene matches. The CDR3 consists of 12 residues. Germline CDR1 reads ENHRY; CDR2 reads SYGVKD. The CDR3 reads CAISPRGYEQYF. CDR3 nucleotides: TGTGCCATCAGCCCCAGGGGGTACGAGCAGTACTTC.

This clonotype has just a few counts. The CDR3 coding sequence is TGCAGCGCCGAAATCATAGCGGGGGGGACTAGCACAGATACGCAGTATTTT. This translates into CSAEIIAGGTSTDTQYF. The chain carries TRBV29-1 and TRBJ2-3, with 11 bases aligning to TRBD2. CDR3 size: 17 residues. Germline lookup yields CDR1 SQVTM and CDR2 ANQGSEA. V was pared by 7 bases and J by 0 bases, with 12 bases of the junction left unmatched.

The V and J genes are TRBV4-2 and TRBJ1-2; 9 bases agree with TRBD1. Looked up from germline, CDR1 is LGHNA and CDR2 is YNFKEQ. Trimming at V came to 3 bases and at J to 4 bases, leaving 12 bases not matched to a gene. The CDR3 consists of 17 residues. CDR3 nucleotide sequence: TGTGCCAGCAGCCATGGGACAGGGTTCGAGGGGGCCTATGGCTACACCTTC. The encoded protein is CASSHGTGFEGAYGYTF.

At least ten counts were recorded for this clonotype. V is TRBV24-1 and J is TRBJ2-3; 7 nucleotides line up with TRBD2. Trimming removed 4 bases from V and 2 bases from J; junction bases left unmatched: 5. Germline CDR1 KGHDR, CDR2 SFDVKD. The CDR3 totals 15 residues. This CDR3 reads CATSDTRDYTDTQYF. The CDR3 DNA follows: TGTGCCACCAGTGACACACGGGACTACACAGATACGCAGTATTTT.

The chain carries TRBV7-3 and TRBJ2-2, with 13 bases identical to TRBD2. The germline V gene has CDR1 SGHTA and CDR2 FQGTGA. The CDR3 is 16 amino acids. After removal of 3 bases from V and 3 bases from J, the junction contained 1 base not matched to a gene. CDR3 nucleotides: TGTGCCAGCAGCTTGGGACTAGCGGGGTACACCGGGGAGCTGTTTTTT. It translates to CASSLGLAGYTGELFF.

This clonotype was counted ten times or more. The chain is built from TRBV27 and TRBJ2-1; D call uncertain. With 4 bases removed from V and 0 bases from J, the gap between germline ends came to 13 bases. Germline V gives CDR1 MNHEY, CDR2 SMNVEV (reference sequence). The CDR3 has 16 residues. CDR3 protein: CASSYKGRRSYNEQFF. The CDR3 DNA is TGTGCCAGCAGTTATAAAGGACGTCGCTCCTACAATGAGCAGTTCTTC.

This clonotype was seen a handful of times. V usage is TRBV7-9 and J usage is TRBJ2-3; 12 nucleotides match TRBD1. The CDR3 is 15 residues long. Germline V gene data show CDR1 as SEHNR and CDR2 as FQNEAQ (reference sequence). J gave up 3 bases and V 5 bases, and 3 bases lay outside the gene matches. CDR3 protein: CASSQGQGATDTQYF. For the CDR3, the DNA is TGTGCCAGCAGCCAGGGACAGGGGGCGACAGATACGCAGTATTTT.

Only a few counts were recorded for this clonotype. The genes are TRBV7-9 and TRBJ1-1; TRBD1 is a possible D gene (5 bases). The V end lost 6 bases, the J end lost 7 bases, and 9 bases lay between the germline ends. Per germline, CDR1 SEHNR and CDR2 FQNEAQ (reference sequence). The CDR3 spans 11 residues. As DNA, the CDR3 is TGTGCCAGCAGACCAGACAGTGAAGCTTTCTTT. The encoded protein is CASRPDSEAFF.

The J gene is TRBJ1-3, the V gene TRBV28, with D unresolved. Trimming removed 4 bases at V and 0 bases at J, with 13 bases between. The V gene's germline CDR1 is MDHEN and CDR2 SYDVKM. This CDR3 comprises 16 residues. CDR3 DNA: TGTGCCAGCAGTTCCACTCCGGGTCTCTCTGGAAACACCATATATTTT. This codes for CASSSTPGLSGNTIYF.